This section outlines one TCR beta chain sequence together with its context. The data originate from a study of OX40 agonist ivuxolimab in advanced cancers. Study background: Subjects had a mean age of about 57 years, with a range of roughly 20 to 79; around 83% were male.

Sequencing used immunoSEQ multiplex PCR; TCRdb keeps in-frame clones, though not all of them. Among over 45,000 clones, around 89% were seen once, and the ten largest hold around 1.4%. Blood got drawn at baseline, again on cycle 4 day 1, and then on cycle 7 day 1. The CDR3 runs to 13 residues. The V end was cut by 5 bases, the J end by 8 bases, with 12 bases between. CDR1 is SGHTA, CDR2 FQGTGA, per germline. The V and J genes are TRBV7-3 and TRBJ2-2; D may be TRBD2 (5 bases). This specimen consisted of CD4+ or CD8+ T cells sorted from blood, obtained in a trial of the OX40 agonist ivuxolimab. The sequence derives from an adult with an advanced solid tumor such as melanoma, head and neck, liver or kidney cancer. The CDR3 is CASSATREGELFF. The CDR3 DNA sequence: TGTGCCAGCAGCGCAACCCGGGAAGGGGAGCTGTTTTTT.